One sample yielded the 23 T cell receptor beta chains listed below, sequenced in a study of CD8+CD57+ T cells in acquired aplastic anemia. For CDR3 and TCR beta VDJ profiling, genomic DNA was the template used. Each CDR3 protein is one row after TCRdb ran MiXCR on the reads. The data contain around 290,000 distinct CDR3 sequences, under 65% of them seen just once; the ten biggest clones take up under 1.5%. CD8+CD57+ cell expansion had been shown by flow cytometry in patients chosen for sequencing. Sequenced material: sorted CD4+, CD8+, or CD8+CD57+ T cells (not recorded which) from PBMCs. Receptors were obtained from a human donor with aplastic anemia.

The V gene is TRBV19, the J gene TRBJ2-3; possible D gene TRBD2, 6 bases. Germline-derived CDR1 and CDR2 are LNHDA and SQIVND (reference sequence). The germline V and J ends were trimmed by 4 bases and 5 bases, with 13 bases remaining between them. The CDR3 is made up of 14 amino acids. CDR3 amino acids: CASSTRDSRDTQYF. The CDR3 DNA is TGTGCCAGTAGTACCCGGGACTCTAGAGATACGCAGTATTTT.

Comments on this clonotype: This sequence may be a read error, since a much larger clone differs from it by one base. The rearrangement links TRBV2 to TRBJ2-5; D unresolved. The germline V gene encodes CDR1 SNHLY and CDR2 FYNNEI. CDR3 length equals 13 residues. DNA for the CDR3: TGTGCCAGCAGGATTTTGGGCCAAGAGGCCCAGTACTTC. As protein: CASRILGQEAQYF.

J is TRBJ2-7 and V is TRBV10-2, with TRBD2 identical over 13 bases. The germline CDR1 and CDR2 sequences are WSHSY and SAAADI. The CDR3 covers 14 residues. V shed 4 bases, J shed 6 bases, and the junction held 3 bases outside the gene matches. In DNA form, the CDR3 reads TGCGCCAGCAGTGGAACTAGCGGGGGGGCCGAGCAGTACTTC. Protein sequence: CASSGTSGGAEQYF.

The V and J genes are TRBV6-6 and TRBJ1-2, with unresolved D. This CDR3 region has 14 residues. The germline V gene encodes CDR1 MNHNY and CDR2 SVGAGI (reference sequence). Trimming took 0 bases from V and 3 from J, leaving 8 bases between them. This CDR3 is CASSYSGAHYGYTF. In DNA form, the CDR3 reads TGTGCCAGCAGTTACTCGGGCGCGCACTATGGCTACACCTTC.

CDR3 sequence: CSARGLRGQYNEKLFF. CDR3 DNA sequence: TGCAGTGCTAGGGGTCTTCGGGGACAGTATAATGAAAAACTGTTTTTT. The chain carries TRBV20-1 and TRBJ1-4; TRBD1 aligns across 7 bases. After removal of 3 bases from V and 4 bases from J, the junction contained 11 bases not matched to a gene. This CDR3 has 16 amino acids. CDR1 DFQATT and CDR2 SNEGSKA come from the germline V gene (reference sequence).

This clonotype was seen a few times. The rearrangement links TRBV12-3 or TRBV12-4 to TRBJ2-7; TRBD1 or TRBD2 may be the D gene (5 bases each). Deletions cut 4 bases from V and 3 bases from J, with 13 bases between. CDR3 length: 14 residues. This CDR3 reads CASSYSGRNYEQYF. CDR3 DNA: TGTGCCAGCAGTTACTCGGGACGGAACTACGAGCAGTACTTC.

This clonotype showed up just a few times. The rearrangement links TRBV19 to TRBJ2-1; possible D gene TRBD2, 6 bases. The CDR3 is 12 amino acids. CDR1 is LNHDA and CDR2 is SQIVND in the germline V gene (reference sequence). Trimming took 7 bases from V and 4 from J, leaving 8 bases between them. CDR3 sequence (DNA): TGTGCCAGTACCGGGGGTTACAATGAGCAGTTCTTC. This codes for CASTGGYNEQFF. The full variable domain, its missing parts supplied by reference TRBV19 and TRBJ2-1, is DGGITQSPKYLFRKEGQNVTLSCEQNLNHDAMYWYRQDPGQGLRLIYYSQIVNDFQKGDIAEGYSVSREKKESFPLTVTSAQKNPTAFYLCASTGGYNEQFFGPGTRLTVL.

The V call is TRBV5-6, the J call TRBJ2-1; a weak D match, TRBD1 (5 bases). Germline V gene data show CDR1 as SGHDT and CDR2 as YYEEEE. V was clipped by 2 bases and J by 7 bases, with 16 bases between them. This CDR3 comprises 15 residues. The DNA for the CDR3 is TGTGCCAGCAGCTTAAGGGGCAGGGTCGCGAATGAGCAGTTCTTC. The encoded protein is CASSLRGRVANEQFF.

This clonotype appeared many times. The chain combines TRBV25-1 with TRBJ1-2; possibly TRBD1 for D (6 bases). Germline values: CDR1 MGHDK, CDR2 SYGVNS. The V and J ends lost 5 bases and 2 bases respectively, with 12 bases between them. The CDR3 sequence is 14 residues long. Here the CDR3 DNA reads TGTGCCAGCAGTCAAAAGGGGGTGAACTATGGCTACACCTTC. Protein sequence: CASSQKGVNYGYTF.

The chain carries TRBV15 and TRBJ1-1; no clear D. The CDR3 is 14 amino acids. CDR1 is LNHNV and CDR2 is YYDKDF in the germline V gene (reference sequence). Trimming shortened V by 0 bases and J by 0 bases, and 5 bases separated the two germline ends. Here the CDR3 DNA reads TGTGCCACCAGCAGAGATCCGGTGAACACTGAAGCTTTCTTT. Translating it yields CATSRDPVNTEAFF.

This clonotype was seen repeatedly, ten times or more. V usage is TRBV5-1 and J usage is TRBJ2-3; perhaps TRBD2 as D (6 bases). CDR1 SGHRS and CDR2 YFSETQ come from the germline V gene. The CDR3 runs to 15 residues. Trimming shortened V by 0 bases and J by 1 base, and 9 bases separated the two germline ends. The CDR3 DNA sequence: TGCGCCAGCAGCTTGGAGGCTAGCGGCACAGATACGCAGTATTTT. It translates to CASSLEASGTDTQYF.

This clonotype has a count of ten or more. This rearrangement joins TRBV12-3 or TRBV12-4 to TRBJ1-5, with TRBD1 identical over 7 bases. There are 12 residues in the CDR3. V lost 10 bases, J lost 6 bases, and 6 bases stayed unmatched. The chain's CDR3 is CATATGAQPQHF. The DNA for the CDR3 is TGTGCCACGGCCACAGGGGCTCAGCCCCAGCATTTT.

The chain combines TRBV20-1 with TRBJ2-3, with 10 bases fitting TRBD2. This CDR3 spans 13 amino acids. Trimming at V came to 6 bases and at J to 7 bases, leaving 7 bases not matched to a gene. CDR1 and CDR2 (germline): DFQATT, SNEGSKA (reference sequence). CDR3 bases: TGCAGTGCCGCAAGGACTAGCGGAAATACGCAGTATTTT. Its protein is CSAARTSGNTQYF.

This clonotype was picked up many times. The genes are TRBV5-1 and TRBJ1-6; perhaps TRBD1 as D (5 bases). CDR1 SGHRS and CDR2 YFSETQ come from the germline V gene. V was clipped by 0 bases and J by 5 bases, with 9 bases between them. The CDR3 consists of 15 residues. As DNA, the CDR3 is TGCGCCAGCAGCTTGGAGCACAGGCATAATTCACCCCTCCACTTT. Its protein is CASSLEHRHNSPLHF.

This clonotype was recorded at least ten times. The chain joins TRBV5-1 to TRBJ1-5, with a weak D call TRBD1 (5 bases). V was cut by 0 bases and J by 3 bases, with 10 bases left in between. The CDR3 consists of 15 residues. Per the germline V gene, CDR1 is SGHRS and CDR2 is YFSETQ. The CDR3 reads CASSLDDSFNQPQHF. CDR3 in DNA: TGCGCCAGCAGCTTGGACGACAGTTTCAATCAGCCCCAGCATTTT.

CDR3 coding DNA: TGTGCCAGCAGTCCCTCCGGGACCCAATACGAGCAGTACTTC. This sequence encodes CASSPSGTQYEQYF. The chain employs TRBV7-9 and TRBJ2-7; TRBD1 or TRBD2 may be the D gene (5 bases each). Germline-derived CDR1 and CDR2 are SEHNR and FQNEAQ (reference sequence). The V and J ends lost 6 bases and 4 bases respectively, with 16 bases between them. The CDR3 covers 14 residues.

The chain links TRBV19 to TRBJ2-1; TRBD2 might be the D (5 bases). This CDR3 spans 15 amino acids. Germline V gene lookup returns CDR1 LNHDA and CDR2 SQIVND (reference sequence). Trimming cost V 6 bases and J 3 bases, with 15 bases left between them. For the CDR3, the DNA is TGTGCCAGTAGGACGACTACCACTCTCTACAATGAGCAGTTCTTC. It translates to CASRTTTTLYNEQFF.

This clonotype was recorded at least ten times. The chain uses TRBV20-1 and TRBJ2-6; D not resolved. V was cut by 6 bases and J by 0 bases, with 9 bases left in between. The germline CDR1 and CDR2 sequences are DFQATT and SNEGSKA (reference sequence). This CDR3 has 14 residues. The CDR3 region is CSAPAVSGANVLTF. The CDR3, as DNA: TGCAGTGCCCCTGCCGTCTCTGGGGCCAACGTCCTGACTTTC.

The chain has TRBV5-1 and TRBJ2-3; 9 bases match TRBD2. Germline CDR1 is SGHRS and CDR2 is YFSETQ. CDR3 length: 17 amino acids. Trimming removed 0 bases from V and 5 bases from J; junction bases left unmatched: 10. The CDR3 sequence is CASSLEGRGGSGDTQYF. CDR3 sequence (DNA): TGCGCCAGCAGCTTGGAAGGGCGGGGGGGCTCCGGAGATACGCAGTATTTT.

Concerning this clonotype: The CDR3 does not close with the conserved phenylalanine or tryptophan, likely indicating a read error. V is TRBV7-9 and J is TRBJ2-1, with 8 bases aligning to TRBD2. Trimming cost V 2 bases and J 6 bases; bases outside gene matches: 3. The germline CDR1 and CDR2 sequences are SEHNR and FQNEAQ (reference sequence). The CDR3 extends over 14 amino acids. The CDR3 protein is CASSLREGPNEQFV. For the CDR3, the DNA is TGTGCCAGCAGCTTACGGGAGGGGCCCAATGAGCAGTTCGTC.

The chain is built from TRBV6-5 and TRBJ2-1; D is unclear. Germline V gene sequence: CDR1 MNHEY, CDR2 SVGAGI. The CDR3 extends over 13 amino acids. V was pared by 0 bases and J by 9 bases, with 9 bases between. The CDR3 region has the DNA TGTGCCAGCAGTTACTCGCCAGCTGGTGAGCAGTTCTTC. As protein: CASSYSPAGEQFF.

This clonotype has a count of ten or more. The chain has TRBV4-1 and TRBJ1-5; 9 bases agree with TRBD1. The CDR3 is 14 amino acids. Germline trimming cut 5 bases from V and 7 bases from J; bases unmatched to any gene: 6. The germline gives CDR1 MGHRA, CDR2 YSYEKL. CDR3 sequence: CASSADRGWQPQHF. In DNA, the CDR3 is TGCGCCAGCAGCGCCGACAGGGGGTGGCAGCCCCAGCATTTT.

J is TRBJ1-1 and V is TRBV2, with D possibly TRBD1 on 6 matching bases. The CDR3 extends over 13 amino acids. V was cut by 0 bases and J by 8 bases, with 10 bases left in between. Germline CDR1 and CDR2: SNHLY and FYNNEI. The CDR3 DNA reads TGTGCCAGCAGTGAAGCAGGGGGTAGGGAAGCTTTCTTT. Its translation: CASSEAGGREAFF.